The 10 T cell receptor beta chains listed next were all sequenced from one sample in a study of T cell repertoires in cytomegalovirus infection (dated by TCRdb to the late 2010s). TCRdb names Illumina HiSeq 1500 as the instrument used. TCRdb reworked the public reads: Q25 trimming with fastp, MiXCR clone assembly, productive beta chains retained. Each record represents a unique CDR3 protein, reported with the most common genes and DNA among its rows. The sample table lists 510,000 or so distinct CDR3 sequences, about 25% of them with a count of one. Roughly an eighth of the sample lies in the top ten. What was sequenced was PBMCs. These receptor sequences come from a human donor in good health (CMV status not recorded). Some clones in this sample may be carry-over from other donors' samples.

This clonotype showed up just a few times. This chain links TRBV6-1 with TRBJ2-5; unclear D gene. From germline, CDR1 is MNHNS and CDR2 SASEGT. Trimming took off 7 bases at V and 1 base at J, with 13 bases between the two ends. The CDR3 runs 14 residues. CDR3 sequence (DNA): TGTGCCAGCACTTCGACGCGGACCCAAGAGACCCAGTACTTC. Encoded protein: CASTSTRTQETQYF.

The chain uses TRBV6-2 or TRBV6-3 and TRBJ2-2; D is uncertain. Germline CDR1 reads MNHEY; CDR2 reads SVGEGT. V lost 5 bases and J 7 bases, leaving 8 bases between the germline ends. This CDR3 is 12 amino acids long. The CDR3 here is CASSRRVGELFF. The CDR3 nucleotides are TGTGCCAGCAGTCGTCGGGTCGGGGAGCTGTTTTTT.

This chain uses TRBV12-3 or TRBV12-4 with TRBJ1-4; no definite D call. The V end was cut by 6 bases, the J end by 4 bases, with 12 bases between. The CDR3 is made up of 14 amino acids. The CDR3 spells CASRPTGFNEKLFF. The DNA for the CDR3 is TGTGCCAGCAGGCCGACGGGGTTTAATGAAAAACTGTTTTTT.

The chain couples TRBV10-3 to TRBJ2-5; 8 nucleotides align to TRBD2. Germline CDR1 reads ENHRY; CDR2 reads SYGVKD. This CDR3 has 17 amino acids. J gave up 4 bases and V 0 bases, and 10 bases lay outside the gene matches. CDR3 in DNA: TGTGCCATCAGTGAGTCGACGTCGGGAGGGCCTCCAGAGACCCAGTACTTC. Protein sequence: CAISESTSGGPPETQYF.

This clonotype was detected only a few times. This sequence joins TRBV14 and TRBJ2-7, with D hard to call. There are 13 residues in the CDR3. V shed 1 base and J shed 5 bases, with 9 bases lying between them. Germline values: CDR1 SGHDN, CDR2 FVKESK. The CDR3 coding sequence is TGTGCCAGCAGCCAAGGGTTGGGAAACGAGCAGTACTTC. Encoded protein: CASSQGLGNEQYF.

The chain is built from TRBV3-1 and TRBJ1-5, with 10 bases lining up with TRBD1. V was pared by 3 bases and J by 0 bases, with 8 bases of the junction left unmatched. Per the germline V gene, CDR1 is LGHDT and CDR2 is YNNKEL (reference sequence). CDR3 size: 18 residues. CDR3 DNA sequence: TGTGCCAGCAGCCAGTCCGGGACAGGGGCCTATAGCAATCAGCCCCAGCATTTT. Translating it yields CASSQSGTGAYSNQPQHF.

This chain joins TRBV28 and TRBJ1-2; D is uncertain. Germline V gene sequence: CDR1 MDHEN, CDR2 SYDVKM. There are 14 residues in the CDR3. The V and J ends lost 2 bases and 8 bases respectively, with 15 bases between them. CDR3 sequence: CASSLRSRSLGYTF. For the CDR3, the DNA is TGTGCCAGCAGTTTACGATCGCGGTCTTTGGGCTACACCTTC.

This clonotype was seen a few times. V gene TRBV27 combines with J gene TRBJ2-4; either TRBD1 or TRBD2 may fit D (6 bases each). Germline values: CDR1 MNHEY, CDR2 SMNVEV (reference sequence). V was cut by 8 bases and J by 0 bases, with 14 bases left in between. The CDR3 spans 15 residues. The CDR3: CASGTWTVAKNIQYF. CDR3 coding DNA: TGTGCCAGCGGGACTTGGACAGTAGCCAAAAACATTCAGTACTTC.

This clonotype was counted a few times. This rearrangement joins TRBV20-1 to TRBJ1-1; TRBD1 aligns across 8 bases. The CDR3 totals 13 residues. Looked up from germline, CDR1 is DFQATT and CDR2 is SNEGSKA (reference sequence). Trimming at V came to 7 bases and at J to 4 bases, leaving 8 bases not matched to a gene. CDR3 sequence: CSVVTGDGTEAFF. Written as DNA, the CDR3 is TGCAGTGTCGTGACAGGGGATGGCACTGAAGCTTTCTTT.

A single count supports this clonotype. The chain joins TRBV14 to TRBJ1-2; D perhaps matches TRBD1 (5 bases). There are 15 residues in the CDR3. Trimming pared 2 bases from V and 8 bases from J, leaving 18 bases between. CDR1 SGHDN and CDR2 FVKESK come from the germline V gene. The CDR3 DNA is TGTGCCAGCAGCCAACAAACAGGAAGCGGGGAAGGCTACACCTTC. Translated: CASSQQTGSGEGYTF. Full variable domain (missing parts from reference TRBV14 and TRBJ1-2): EAGVTQFPSHSVIEKGQTVTLRCDPISGHDNLYWYRRVMGKEIKFLLHFVKESKQDESGMPNNRFLAERTGGTYSTLKVQPAELEDSGVYFCASSQQTGSGEGYTFGSGTRLTVV.